The clone carrying this T cell receptor beta chain has just a few counts. Its antigen remains unidentified. One junction end does not reproduce the germline sequence, and a read error may be involved. The sample is drawn from a study of blood T cells in healthy people across ages. Isolating PBMCs gave at least 6 million of these cells per sample. Per sample, no less than 5.5 micrograms of total RNA were extracted. The CDR3 covers 15 residues. Germline V lookup: CDR1 SGHKS, CDR2 YYEKEE (reference sequence). Study-wide results and caveats: Per-million-T-cell TCR beta diversity fell roughly linearly with age.

A second about 6 to 11 cycle PCR used barcoded and J-beta primers. TCRdb re-called the 5' RACE reads through MiXCR, storing one row per CDR3 protein. The repertoire holds 750,000 to 950,000 distinct CDR3 sequences, with roughly 24% as singletons. The sample was also linked to a second study, of T cells of mothers and their children.

This TCR came from a boy younger than 18 in good health. Sequencing was done on a sample of blood. This chain links TRBV5-5 with TRBJ1-4; TRBD1 aligns across 7 bases. CDR3 in DNA: TGTGCCAGCAGCTTGGAGGGACAGAAGCGGGAAAAACTGGTTTTT. This gives the protein CASSLEGQKREKLVF.